The clone carrying this T cell receptor (beta chain) showed up just a few times. The target antigen is unknown. This specimen includes other DNA sequences encoding the same CDR3. The sample belongs to a study of cytomegalovirus exposure and HLA in healthy donors. Study results and caveats: It was reportedly the case that the classifier diagnosed cytomegalovirus status with high specificity and sensitivity. Within the 100 to 150 validation repertoires, first-cohort TCR clusters tended to co-occur, according to a later analysis.

The germline CDR1 and CDR2 sequences are SQVTM and ANQGSEA. The CDR3 length is 12 residues. Trimming removed 6 bases from V and 1 base from J; junction bases left unmatched: 1. Sequencing was performed with immunoSEQ multiplex PCR; in TCRdb, only in-frame clones are kept and a portion is missing. The sample carries around 130,000 clones, roughly 90% recorded once. The V and J genes are TRBV29-1 and TRBJ1-1, with 8 bases lining up with TRBD1. This TCR derives from a man aged 25 to 40 in good health and CMV-seronegative. Material: PBMCs. The CDR3 loop reads CSVGTGNTEAFF. CDR3 nucleotide sequence: TGCAGCGTGGGGACAGGGAACACTGAAGCTTTCTTT.